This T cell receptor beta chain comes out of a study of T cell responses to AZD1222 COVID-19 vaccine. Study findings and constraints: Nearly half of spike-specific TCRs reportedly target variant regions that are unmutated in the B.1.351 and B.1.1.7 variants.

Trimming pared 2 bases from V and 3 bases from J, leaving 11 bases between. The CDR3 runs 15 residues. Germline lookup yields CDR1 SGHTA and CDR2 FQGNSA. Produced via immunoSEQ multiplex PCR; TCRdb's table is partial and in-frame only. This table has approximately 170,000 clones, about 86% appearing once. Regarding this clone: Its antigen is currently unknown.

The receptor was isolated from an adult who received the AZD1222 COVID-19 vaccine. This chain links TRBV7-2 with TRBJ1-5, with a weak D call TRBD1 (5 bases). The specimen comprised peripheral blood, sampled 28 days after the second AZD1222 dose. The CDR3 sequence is CASSLSDSPNQPQHF. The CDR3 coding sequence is TGTGCCAGCAGCTTATCCGACAGCCCCAATCAGCCCCAGCATTTT.